The 10 T cell receptor beta chains below all came from one sample that was sequenced in a study of cytomegalovirus exposure and HLA in healthy donors. Researchers ran the PCR with 60 Vbeta and 13 Jbeta primers. Using immunoSEQ multiplex PCR, the repertoire was profiled, and TCRdb retains in-frame clones only, with some absent. Here the sample spans roughly 100,000 clones, about a tenth being singletons. Sequencing was carried out using PBMCs. The receptors here all came from a man aged 35-49 years in good health and CMV-seropositive.

This clone was observed a handful of times. This chain connects TRBV7-8 to TRBJ1-2, with TRBD1 identical over 10 bases. Germline V gene data show CDR1 as SGHVS and CDR2 as FQNEAQ. Trimming took 5 bases from V and 7 from J; bases not matched to a gene: 10. CDR3 length: 15 residues. CDR3 in amino acids: CASSPAGTGAGGYTF. DNA of the CDR3: TGTGCCAGCAGCCCAGCAGGGACAGGGGCTGGTGGCTACACCTTC.

This clone was seen a handful of times. The gene calls are TRBV10-2 and TRBJ2-3, with D maybe TRBD2 (6 bases). There are 14 residues in the CDR3. In germline, CDR1 is WSHSY, CDR2 SAAADI. Trimming cost V 2 bases and J 0 bases, with 6 bases left between them. CDR3 amino acids: CASSELASTDTQYF. The CDR3 DNA follows: TGCGCCAGCAGTGAGCTAGCGAGCACAGATACGCAGTATTTT.

The V call is TRBV2, the J call TRBJ1-5; D is unclear. V was trimmed by 4 bases and J by 1 base, leaving 8 bases between them. The CDR3 consists of 14 residues. Per the germline V gene, CDR1 is SNHLY and CDR2 is FYNNEI. The CDR3: CASSVPESNQPQHF. For the CDR3, the DNA is TGTGCCAGCAGTGTGCCCGAGAGCAATCAGCCCCAGCATTTT.

This chain connects TRBV7-9 to TRBJ1-3, with a possible D match to TRBD1 (5 bases). V lost 5 bases and J lost 0, with 17 bases in between. This CDR3 region has 17 residues. Germline CDR1 is SEHNR and CDR2 is FQNEAQ (reference sequence). Here the CDR3 DNA reads TGTGCCAGCAGCCATCACTTCTTGACAGTCTCTGGAAACACCATATATTTT. Residues: CASSHHFLTVSGNTIYF.

The chain recombines TRBV9 with TRBJ2-3; possible D gene TRBD2, 6 bases. The germline V gene encodes CDR1 SGDLS and CDR2 YYNGEE. Trimming took off 4 bases at V and 2 bases at J, with 17 bases between the two ends. The CDR3 extends over 16 amino acids. The CDR3 DNA sequence: TGTGCCAGCAGCCCCCACCCGGGAGTTCCCACAGATACGCAGTATTTT. This sequence encodes CASSPHPGVPTDTQYF.

J is TRBJ2-7 and V is TRBV30; TRBD2 agrees at 11 bases. CDR3 size: 14 residues. With 0 bases clipped from V and 6 bases from J, the junction kept 4 bases outside the gene matches. Germline lookup yields CDR1 GTSNPN and CDR2 SVGIG (reference sequence). This CDR3 reads CAWSVTSGNSEQYF. The CDR3 region has the DNA TGTGCCTGGAGTGTGACTAGCGGGAATAGCGAGCAGTACTTC. The full variable domain, with the rest looked up from reference TRBV30 and TRBJ2-7, is SQTIHQWPATLVQPVGSPLSLECTVEGTSNPNLYWYRQAAGRGLQLLFYSVGIGQISSEVPQNLSASRPQDRQFILSSKKLLLSDSGFYLCAWSVTSGNSEQYFGPGTRLTVT.

The chain employs TRBV25-1 and TRBJ2-7; D might be TRBD2 (7 bases). The length of the CDR3 is 13 residues. V was clipped by 6 bases and J by 10 bases, with 19 bases between them. Germline V gives CDR1 MGHDK, CDR2 SYGVNS. The CDR3 bases are TGTGCCAGCAGCCCAATAATCGGGGGGCTCCAGTACTTC. This codes for CASSPIIGGLQYF.

This clone was seen a few times. The chain has TRBV2 and TRBJ2-3; 7 bases line up with TRBD1. CDR3 length: 15 residues. Per germline, CDR1 SNHLY and CDR2 FYNNEI. Germline trimming cut 8 bases from V and 2 bases from J; bases unmatched to any gene: 10. The CDR3 protein is CASGRTGAYTDTQYF. The CDR3 DNA follows: TGTGCCAGCGGAAGGACAGGAGCATACACAGATACGCAGTATTTT.

This clone was seen a handful of times. The chain is built from TRBV7-6 and TRBJ2-7; D not certain. The CDR3 length is 16 residues. Germline lookup yields CDR1 SGHVS and CDR2 FNYEAQ. With 4 bases removed from V and 0 bases from J, the gap between germline ends came to 16 bases. The CDR3 protein is CASSSRSERHSYEQYF. The CDR3 DNA reads TGTGCCAGCAGCTCGAGGAGCGAGCGCCACTCCTACGAGCAGTACTTC.

The rearrangement links TRBV28 to TRBJ1-1; a weak D match, TRBD1 (5 bases). Germline V gene sequence: CDR1 MDHEN, CDR2 SYDVKM. The CDR3 loop spans 12 amino acids. Trimming removed 6 bases at V and 8 bases at J, with 13 bases between. The CDR3 sequence: CASRTQGAEAFF. The CDR3 DNA reads TGTGCCAGCAGGACTCAGGGTGCCGAAGCTTTCTTT.